These 11 T cell receptor beta chains share one sample of origin, sequenced in a study of CD8+CD57+ T cells in acquired aplastic anemia. Whoever was chosen for sequencing had shown CD8+CD57+ cell expansion by flow cytometry. Profiles of TCR beta VDJ and CDR3 were generated from a genomic DNA template. TCRdb reprocessed the reads with MiXCR, giving one entry per CDR3 protein. The sample lists roughly 250,000 distinct CDR3 sequences, 65% to 90% seen once, with less than 50% in the top ten. The sequenced sample was sorted CD4+, CD8+, or CD8+CD57+ T cells (not recorded which) from PBMCs. These receptors were taken from a human donor with aplastic anemia.

The gene calls are TRBV7-9 and TRBJ2-1; 11 nucleotides match TRBD2. After removal of 5 bases from V and 14 bases from J, the junction contained 14 bases not matched to a gene. The CDR3 consists of 15 residues. Germline assignment: CDR1 SEHNR and CDR2 FQNEAQ (reference sequence). The CDR3 DNA sequence: TGTGCCAGCAGCGAAGCTAGCGGGGGGTATTTCAATGAGTTCTTC. This encodes CASSEASGGYFNEFF. The whole variable domain, filled in from reference TRBV7-9 and TRBJ2-1, reads DTGVSQNPRHKITKRGQNVTFRCDPISEHNRLYWYRQTLGQGPEFLTYFQNEAQLEKSRLLSDRFSAERPKGSFSTLEIQRTEQGDSAMYLCASSEASGGYFNEFFGPGTRLTVL.

Concerning this clonotype itself: Given the absence of the conserved phenylalanine or tryptophan at the CDR3 end, a read error is likely. The limits of the CDR3 on the DNA are not certain, so only TCRdb's listed CDR3 is given. The rearrangement uses TRBV7-2 and TRBJ2-7; the table's D gene call, TRBD2, was not cross checked with the DNA. Germline V gene lookup returns CDR1 SGHTA and CDR2 FQGNSA. The CDR3 contains 16 residues when both ends are counted. The CDR3 sequence: CASSFTSAMSSSEGQG.

V is TRBV25-1 and J is TRBJ1-2, with D unresolved. Germline V gene lookup returns CDR1 MGHDK and CDR2 SYGVNS. V was pared by 3 bases and J by 5 bases, with 7 bases between. The CDR3 extends over 12 amino acids. The CDR3 here is CASSDSLYGYTF. CDR3 bases: TGTGCCAGCAGTGATTCGCTTTATGGCTACACCTTC.

Concerning this clonotype itself: This CDR3 is missing its conserved last phenylalanine or tryptophan, likely due to a read error. The DNA is left out, because the CDR3 cannot be placed on it with certainty; the CDR3 is given as TCRdb lists it. The rearrangement joins TRBV7-7 to TRBJ1-5; the D segment call TRBD1 is taken from the table without a DNA check. The CDR3 is 13 residues long, counting both termini. Germline CDR1 reads SSHAT; CDR2 reads FNYEAQ (reference sequence). The CDR3 loop reads CASTLRAGGTGEL.

The chain carries TRBV7-9 and TRBJ2-3; the D is unclear. The CDR3 consists of 13 residues. Trimming pared 5 bases from V and 11 bases from J, leaving 17 bases between. Germline lookup yields CDR1 SEHNR and CDR2 FQNEAQ (reference sequence). Written as DNA, the CDR3 is TGTGCCAGCAGCGTTGAAAGCAGAGATGGGCAGTATTTT. The encoded protein is CASSVESRDGQYF.

V is TRBV19 and J is TRBJ2-1; 10 bases agree with TRBD2. The CDR3 spans 15 residues. In germline, CDR1 is LNHDA, CDR2 SQIVND (reference sequence). DNA of the CDR3: TGTGCTGGTAGCATAGCGGGGGGCTCCTACAATGAGCAGTTCTTC. Its protein is CAGSIAGGSYNEQFF.

The table lists this clonotype with a few counts. The V and J genes are TRBV10-3 and TRBJ1-5; D remains unclear. This CDR3 spans 15 amino acids. The V gene lost 2 bases and the J gene lost 0 bases, with 8 bases spanning the gap. Germline CDR1 is ENHRY and CDR2 is SYGVKD. CDR3 coding DNA: TGTGCCATCAGTGAGGGAGTAAATAGCAATCAGCCCCAGCATTTT. Its protein product is CAISEGVNSNQPQHF.

V and J are TRBV19 and TRBJ2-5; possible D gene TRBD2, 5 bases. The CDR3 extends over 15 amino acids. Trimming shortened V by 11 bases and J by 5 bases, and 24 bases separated the two germline ends. The germline CDR1 and CDR2 sequences are LNHDA and SQIVND (reference sequence). CDR3 nucleotides: TGTGCCTGGAGTGTAGGACGCCTGGCGGGTGAGACCCAGTACTTC. This translates into CAWSVGRLAGETQYF.

Regarding this clonotype: Because the CDR3 is missing its conserved closing phenylalanine or tryptophan, this is likely a read error. The limits of the CDR3 on the DNA are not certain, so only TCRdb's listed CDR3 is given. J is TRBJ1-5 and V is TRBV9; the table assigns TRBD1, which was not confirmed against the DNA. CDR1 and CDR2 from the germline V gene are SGDLS and YYNGEE. The CDR3 sequence runs 13 residues, both termini included. The CDR3 is CASGGHGDMPYFV.

This clonotype was picked up one time. The V and J genes are TRBV29-1 and TRBJ2-1; the D gene is possibly TRBD1 (6 bases). Trimming removed 4 bases at V and 5 bases at J, with 18 bases between. Germline CDR1 and CDR2: SQVTM and ANQGSEA. The CDR3 is 15 amino acids. The CDR3 loop is CSVGVGRGYDNEQFF. DNA of the CDR3: TGCAGCGTTGGTGTCGGCAGGGGATACGACAATGAGCAGTTCTTC.

The rearrangement links TRBV10-3 to TRBJ1-1; 7 bases are shared with TRBD1. This CDR3 region has 14 residues. The germline V gene has CDR1 ENHRY and CDR2 SYGVKD. V lost 5 bases and J lost 7; bases outside the gene matches: 10. CDR3 DNA: TGTGCCATCAGTCCGCGGGACAGAGCTTTTGAAGCTTTCTTT. Translated, it gives CAISPRDRAFEAFF.